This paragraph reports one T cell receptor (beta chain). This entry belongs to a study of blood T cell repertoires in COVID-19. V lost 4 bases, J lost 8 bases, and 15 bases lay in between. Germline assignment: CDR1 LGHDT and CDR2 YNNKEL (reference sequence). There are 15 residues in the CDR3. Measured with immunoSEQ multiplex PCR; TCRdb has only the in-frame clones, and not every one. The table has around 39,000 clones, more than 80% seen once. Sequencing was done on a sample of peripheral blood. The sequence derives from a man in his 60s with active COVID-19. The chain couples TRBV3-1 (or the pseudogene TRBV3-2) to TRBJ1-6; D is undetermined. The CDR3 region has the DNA TGTGCCAGCAGCCCCAAGAGGAAGGTGGATTCACCCCTCCACTTT. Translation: CASSPKRKVDSPLHF.